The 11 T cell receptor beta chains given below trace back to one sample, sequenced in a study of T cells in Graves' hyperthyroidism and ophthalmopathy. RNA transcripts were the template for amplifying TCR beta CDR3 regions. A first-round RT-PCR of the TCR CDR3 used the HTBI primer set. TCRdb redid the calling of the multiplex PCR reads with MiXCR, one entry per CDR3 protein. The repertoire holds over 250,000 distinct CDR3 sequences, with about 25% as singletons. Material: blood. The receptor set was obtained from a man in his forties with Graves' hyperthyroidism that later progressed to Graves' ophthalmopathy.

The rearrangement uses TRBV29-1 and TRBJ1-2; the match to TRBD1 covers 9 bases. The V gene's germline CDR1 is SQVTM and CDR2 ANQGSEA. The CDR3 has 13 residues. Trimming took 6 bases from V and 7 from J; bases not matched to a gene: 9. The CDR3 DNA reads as TGCAGCGTATATCCAGGACAGGGGTTTGGCTACACCTTC. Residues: CSVYPGQGFGYTF.

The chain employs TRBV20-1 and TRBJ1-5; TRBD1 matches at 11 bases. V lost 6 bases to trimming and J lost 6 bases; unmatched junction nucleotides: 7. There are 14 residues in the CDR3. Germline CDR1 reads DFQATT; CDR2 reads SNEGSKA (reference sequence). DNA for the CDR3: TGCAGTGCAGCAGGGACAGGGGGTGCTCAGCCCCAGCATTTT. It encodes CSAAGTGGAQPQHF.

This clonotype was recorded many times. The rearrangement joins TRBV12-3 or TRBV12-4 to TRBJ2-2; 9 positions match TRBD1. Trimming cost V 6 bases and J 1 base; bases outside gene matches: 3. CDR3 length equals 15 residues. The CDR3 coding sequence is TGTGCCAGCAGGCGGGACAGGGTGAACACCGGGGAGCTGTTTTTT. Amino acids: CASRRDRVNTGELFF.

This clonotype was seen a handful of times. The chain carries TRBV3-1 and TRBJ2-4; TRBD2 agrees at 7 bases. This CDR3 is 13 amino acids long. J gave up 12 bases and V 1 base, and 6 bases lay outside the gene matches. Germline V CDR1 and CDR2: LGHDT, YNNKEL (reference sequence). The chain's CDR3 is CASSQGGGSNQYF. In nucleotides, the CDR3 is TGTGCCAGCAGCCAAGGGGGCGGGAGTAATCAGTACTTC.

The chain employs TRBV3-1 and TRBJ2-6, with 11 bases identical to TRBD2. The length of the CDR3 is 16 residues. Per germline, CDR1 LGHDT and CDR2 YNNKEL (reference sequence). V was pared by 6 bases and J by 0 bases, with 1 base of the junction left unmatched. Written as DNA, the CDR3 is TGTGCCAGCAGACTAGCGGGAGACTCTGGGGCCAACGTCCTGACTTTC. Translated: CASRLAGDSGANVLTF.

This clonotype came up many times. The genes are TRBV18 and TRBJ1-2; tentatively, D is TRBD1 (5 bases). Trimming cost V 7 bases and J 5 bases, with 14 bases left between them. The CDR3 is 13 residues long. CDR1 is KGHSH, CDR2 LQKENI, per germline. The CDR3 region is CASFQGGEYGYTF. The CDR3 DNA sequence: TGTGCCAGCTTCCAGGGCGGGGAGTATGGCTACACCTTC.

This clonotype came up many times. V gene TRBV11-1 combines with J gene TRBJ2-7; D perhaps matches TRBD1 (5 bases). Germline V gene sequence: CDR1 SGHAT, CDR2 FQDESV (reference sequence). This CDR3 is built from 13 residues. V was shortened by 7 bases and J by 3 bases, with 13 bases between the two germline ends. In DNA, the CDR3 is TGTGCCAGCACAACAGGAAAGGGCTACGAGCAGTACTTC. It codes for CASTTGKGYEQYF.

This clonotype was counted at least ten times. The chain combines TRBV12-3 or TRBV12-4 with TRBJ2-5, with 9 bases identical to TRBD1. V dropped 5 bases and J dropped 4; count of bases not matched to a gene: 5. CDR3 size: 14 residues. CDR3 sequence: CASSPQGAGETQYF. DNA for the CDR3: TGTGCCAGCAGTCCACAGGGGGCGGGAGAGACCCAGTACTTC.

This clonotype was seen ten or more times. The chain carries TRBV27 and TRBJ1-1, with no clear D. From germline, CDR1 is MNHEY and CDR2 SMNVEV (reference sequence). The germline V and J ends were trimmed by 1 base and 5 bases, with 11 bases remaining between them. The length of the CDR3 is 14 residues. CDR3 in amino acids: CASSLWSSRTEAFF. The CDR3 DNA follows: TGTGCCAGCAGTTTATGGTCGTCGAGGACTGAAGCTTTCTTT.

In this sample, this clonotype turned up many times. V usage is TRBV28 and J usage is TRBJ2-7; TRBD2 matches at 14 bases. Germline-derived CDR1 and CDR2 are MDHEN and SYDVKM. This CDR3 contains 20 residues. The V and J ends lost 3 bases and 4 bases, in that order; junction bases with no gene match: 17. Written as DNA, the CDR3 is TGTGCCAGCAGTTTGGACTCCTCTGGGACTAGCGGGAGAGGATGGTACGAGCAGTACTTC. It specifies CASSLDSSGTSGRGWYEQYF.

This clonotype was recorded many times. DNA for the CDR3: TGCGCCAGCAGCTTGGAGTTTGCGGAGGGGGCTTTCTTT. It is translated as CASSLEFAEGAFF. The J gene is TRBJ1-1, the V gene TRBV5-1; TRBD1 might be the D (5 bases). Germline lookup yields CDR1 SGHRS and CDR2 YFSETQ. The CDR3 runs 13 residues. V lost 0 bases and J lost 11, with 14 bases in between.